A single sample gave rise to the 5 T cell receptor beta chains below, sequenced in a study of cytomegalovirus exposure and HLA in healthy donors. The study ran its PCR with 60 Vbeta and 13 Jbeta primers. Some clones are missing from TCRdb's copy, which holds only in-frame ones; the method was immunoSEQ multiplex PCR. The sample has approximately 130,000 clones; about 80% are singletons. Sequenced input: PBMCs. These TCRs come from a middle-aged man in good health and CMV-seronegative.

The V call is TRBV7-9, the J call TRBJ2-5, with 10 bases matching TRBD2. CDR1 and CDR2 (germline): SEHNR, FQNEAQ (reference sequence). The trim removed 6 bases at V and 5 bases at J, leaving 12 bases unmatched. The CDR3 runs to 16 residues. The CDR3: CASRLTIAGGEETQYF. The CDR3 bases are TGTGCCAGCAGACTCACTATAGCGGGAGGTGAGGAGACCCAGTACTTC.

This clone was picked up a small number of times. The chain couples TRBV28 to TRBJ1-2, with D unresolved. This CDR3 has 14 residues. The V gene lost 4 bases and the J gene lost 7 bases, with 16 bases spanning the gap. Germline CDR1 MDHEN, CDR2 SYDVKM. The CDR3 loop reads CASSSHPGSVGYTF. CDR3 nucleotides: TGTGCCAGCAGTTCCCACCCGGGATCAGTTGGCTACACCTTC.

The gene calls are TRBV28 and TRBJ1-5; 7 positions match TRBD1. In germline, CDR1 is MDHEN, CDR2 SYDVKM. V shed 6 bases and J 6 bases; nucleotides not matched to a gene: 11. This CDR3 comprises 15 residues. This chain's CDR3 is CASRIDRVKGQPQHF. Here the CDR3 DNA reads TGTGCCAGCAGAATAGACAGGGTTAAAGGTCAGCCCCAGCATTTT.

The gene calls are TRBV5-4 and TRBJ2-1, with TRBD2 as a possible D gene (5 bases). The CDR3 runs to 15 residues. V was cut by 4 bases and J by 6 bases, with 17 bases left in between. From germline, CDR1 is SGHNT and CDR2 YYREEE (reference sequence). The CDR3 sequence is CASSPPGLRFNEQFF. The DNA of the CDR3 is TGTGCCAGCAGCCCACCGGGATTGCGATTCAATGAGCAGTTCTTC. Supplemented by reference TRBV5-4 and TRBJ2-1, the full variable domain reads ETGVTQSPTHLIKTRGQQVTLRCSSQSGHNTVSWYQQALGQGPQFIFQYYREEENGRGNFPPRFSGLQFPNYSSELNVNALELDDSALYLCASSPPGLRFNEQFFGPGTRLTVL.

The CDR3 reads CASSPLPSISETDTQYF. In DNA, the CDR3 is TGTGCCAGCTCACCACTCCCATCCATCTCGGAGACAGATACGCAGTATTTT. V usage is TRBV18 and J usage is TRBJ2-3; D remains ambiguous. In germline, CDR1 is KGHSH, CDR2 LQKENI. V lost 1 base to trimming and J lost 3 bases, with 17 bases between them. The CDR3 is made up of 17 amino acids.